The 15 T cell receptor beta chains below were found in one sample sequenced in a study of tumor-infiltrating lymphocytes in primary liver carcinoma. Unsorted whole blood supplied the RNA, and germline DNA was extracted too. Making TCR beta cDNA involved around 500 ng total RNA and a constant-region primer. ARM-PCR, slightly modified, supplied the TCR beta libraries through three nested multiplex PCR rounds. Use of TRBV1-TRBV30 forward primers with a C-beta reverse primer characterized the first two PCR rounds, which lasted about 9 cycles each. TCRdb processed the multiplex PCR reads anew with MiXCR; each CDR3 protein has one entry. The data contain 150,000 to 200,000 distinct CDR3 sequences, less than 65% of them singletons. The sample taken for sequencing was peripheral blood. The source is a man aged 35 to 55 with primary liver carcinoma and hepatitis B virus infection.

This clonotype was detected only a few times. The chain uses TRBV7-9 and TRBJ2-7; D not resolved. The CDR3 has 13 residues. The germline V gene has CDR1 SEHNR and CDR2 FQNEAQ (reference sequence). The ends were cut back, 5 bases at V and 7 bases at J, with 15 bases in the middle. CDR3 sequence (DNA): TGTGCCAGCAGCCTAAAGGGCAGATCGGAGCAGTACTTC. Its translation is CASSLKGRSEQYF.

Only a few counts were recorded for this clonotype. V and J are TRBV10-2 and TRBJ2-5; 7 nucleotides line up with TRBD2. There are 17 residues in the CDR3. Germline V gives CDR1 WSHSY, CDR2 SAAADI. V gave up 6 bases and J gave up 2 bases; unmatched junction bases: 15. CDR3 sequence (DNA): TGCGCCAGCAGGCCTTCCCGGGGTACGGGAGGTCAAGAGACCCAGTACTTC. As protein: CASRPSRGTGGQETQYF.

Note on this clonotype: Relative to the germline gene, one junction end is altered; a read error may explain this. The J gene is TRBJ2-1, the V gene TRBV29-1; D gene unclear. Germline V gene lookup returns CDR1 SQVTM and CDR2 ANQGSEA. This CDR3 comprises 13 residues. The DNA for the CDR3 is TGCAGCGTTGACGGTAACTACTACAATGAGAAGTTATTC. Translation gives CSVDGNYYNEKLF.

This clonotype was counted at least ten times. The gene calls are TRBV29-1 and TRBJ2-2; D remains ambiguous. CDR3 length: 12 amino acids. Per germline, CDR1 SQVTM and CDR2 ANQGSEA. Trimming pared 6 bases from V and 7 bases from J, leaving 12 bases between. DNA for the CDR3: TGCAGCGTCAGCCCCGCGGTCGGGGAGCTGTTTTTT. It is translated as CSVSPAVGELFF.

To note about this clonotype: A much larger clone differs by one base, so this may be a read error. The chain couples TRBV29-1 to TRBJ1-1, with a weak D call TRBD1 (6 bases). Trimming took 7 bases from V and 4 from J, leaving 19 bases between them. Germline CDR1 is SQVTM and CDR2 is ANQGSEA. The length of the CDR3 is 14 residues. The DNA for the CDR3 is TGCAGCGCCGAAATGGGGGCGCAGGCCACTGAAGCTTTCTTT. Protein product: CSAEMGAQATEAFF.

V is TRBV11-2 and J is TRBJ2-5; D remains unclear. The CDR3 consists of 15 residues. The V gene's germline CDR1 is SGHAT and CDR2 FQNNGV. The germline V and J ends were trimmed by 10 bases and 5 bases, with 23 bases remaining between them. CDR3 bases: TGTGCCAATAGCTTAGATTTCGCAGCCCTGGAGACCCAGTACTTC. It specifies CANSLDFAALETQYF.

This clonotype was detected only a few times. This chain uses TRBV5-5 with TRBJ2-1, with TRBD1 matching 8 bases. Germline lookup yields CDR1 SGHKS and CDR2 YYEKEE (reference sequence). The V gene end was trimmed by 4 bases and the J gene end by 2 bases; junction bases not matched to a gene: 14. The CDR3 totals 18 residues. The CDR3 DNA sequence: TGTGCCAGCAGCATCAACCCTTTTGGGACAGGTGCCTACAATGAGCAGTTCTTC. This codes for CASSINPFGTGAYNEQFF.

Turning to this clonotype: Germline and junction disagree at one end, which may indicate a read error. CDR3 residues: CASSSREGEYEQHF. For the CDR3, the DNA is TGTGCCAGCAGCTCGAGAGAGGGGGAGTACGAGCAGCACTTC. The V and J genes are TRBV11-2 and TRBJ2-7; weak D call: TRBD1 (6 bases). This CDR3 has 14 residues. The germline V gene has CDR1 SGHAT and CDR2 FQNNGV.

This clonotype was detected a few times. It may be a read error: a sequence one base away is much more abundant. The rearrangement joins TRBV29-1 to TRBJ1-2, with D maybe TRBD1 (5 bases). The CDR3 has 11 amino acids. Germline loops: CDR1 SQVTM, CDR2 ANQGSEA. V shed 1 base and J shed 10 bases, with 10 bases lying between them. DNA for the CDR3: TGCAGCGTTGAAGCCCAGGGTGACTACACCTTC. It yields the protein CSVEAQGDYTF.

This clonotype has just one count. The junction differs from germline at one of its ends, possibly a read error. The rearrangement links TRBV29-1 to TRBJ1-1; a weak D match, TRBD1 (6 bases). The germline V gene has CDR1 SQVTM and CDR2 ANQGSEA. CDR3 length: 14 amino acids. The CDR3 loop is CSVESDSQNAEAFF. DNA for the CDR3: TGCAGCGTTGAATCGGACAGCCAGAACGCTGAAGCTTTCTTT. The full variable domain, its missing parts supplied by reference TRBV29-1 and TRBJ1-1, is SAVISQKPSRDICQRGTSLTIQCQVDSQVTMMFWYRQQPGQSLTLIATANQGSEATYESGFVIDKFPISRPNLTFSTLTVSNMSPEDSSIYLCSVESDSQNAEAFFGQGTRLTVV.

To note about this clonotype: Possible read error: a much larger clone is one base away. The conserved phenylalanine or tryptophan normally closing the CDR3 is absent here, so this likely arose from a read error. The CDR3 DNA reads as TGCAGCGTTGAAGGGCCAACCCGAAGCACAGATACGCAGTATTAT. Translation: CSVEGPTRSTDTQYY. This chain links TRBV29-1 with TRBJ2-3; D ambiguous. The CDR3 length is 15 residues. Germline CDR1 reads SQVTM; CDR2 reads ANQGSEA. V lost 1 base and J lost 0, with 11 bases in between.

To note about this clonotype: A much more abundant neighbour one base away suggests this may be a read error. The chain joins TRBV29-1 to TRBJ2-7; TRBD1 matches at 8 bases. V shed 3 bases, J shed 5 bases, and the junction held 3 bases outside the gene matches. Germline CDR1 and CDR2: SQVTM and ANQGSEA. This CDR3 has 12 amino acids. CDR3 amino acids: CSVERTGNEQYF. The CDR3 DNA sequence: TGCAGCGTTGAGAGGACAGGGAACGAGCAGTACTTC.

The V gene is TRBV30, the J gene TRBJ2-4; D is uncertain. The CDR3 runs 12 residues. Trimming pared 5 bases from V and 6 bases from J, leaving 11 bases between. The germline CDR1 and CDR2 sequences are GTSNPN and SVGIG (reference sequence). The CDR3 sequence is CAWALPPNIQYF. CDR3 DNA sequence: TGTGCCTGGGCATTACCCCCAAACATTCAGTACTTC.

For this clonotype: Lacking the conserved final phenylalanine or tryptophan, this CDR3 likely reflects a read error. The V and J genes are TRBV5-8 and TRBJ1-1; the match to TRBD1 covers 9 bases. CDR1 and CDR2 (germline): SGHTS, YDEGEE. The junction had 14 bases not matched to a gene; V was cut back by 4 bases and J by 4 bases. The CDR3 is 17 amino acids. CDR3 amino acids: CASSKSFGTGFGTEAFL. CDR3 sequence (DNA): TGTGCCAGCAGCAAGTCCTTTGGGACAGGGTTTGGCACTGAAGCTTTCTTA.

With regard to this clonotype: The germline gene is not matched at one end of the junction; a read error may be the cause. The chain uses TRBV11-1 and TRBJ2-7, with 10 positions matching TRBD1. The germline CDR1 and CDR2 sequences are SGHAT and FQDESV (reference sequence). This CDR3 has 17 amino acids. The CDR3 DNA reads TGTCCCAGCAGCTCGACAACACCGGGACAGGGGTACCACGGGCAGTACTTC. Protein sequence: CPSSSTTPGQGYHGQYF.